A selection of T cell receptor beta chains follows, all from one sample in a study of control samples from healthy donors and cancer patients. Only in-frame clones appear in the TCRdb table, and some are missing; sequencing was by immunoSEQ multiplex PCR. The profile shows 90,000 to 100,000 clones, 70% to 85% of them singletons. The sequenced sample consisted of PBMCs. The receptors here all came from a man in his 70s with lung cancer. Each CDR3 is given with its conserved first and last residue. D genes are given only for firm matches. Clone size is shown for a subset of rows, as once, few, many or a class of expanded clone.

d_call	clone_size	v_call	j_call	cdr3_nt	cdr3_aa
NA	NA	TRBV6-5	TRBJ1-2	TGTGCCAGCGGGCGGTCGGGGCTTAACTATGGCTACACCTTC	CASGRSGLNYGYTF
TRBD1	NA	TRBV19	TRBJ1-1	TGTGCCAGTGTACAGGGGGCCGCGAACACTGAAGCTTTCTTT	CASVQGAANTEAFF
NA	NA	TRBV24-1	TRBJ2-2	TGTGCCACCAGTGGCTGGACGGCGGCCGGGGAGCTGTTTTTT	CATSGWTAAGELFF
NA	NA	TRBV20-1	TRBJ1-5	TGCAGTGCTAGTTACGGACGGCACAATCAGCCCCAGCATTTT	CSASYGRHNQPQHF
TRBD1	NA	TRBV24-1	TRBJ1-4	TGTGCCACCTCCGGGACAGGGGTGGAAAAACTGTTTTTT	CATSGTGVEKLFF
NA	NA	TRBV7-9	TRBJ1-3	TGTGCGGGTGAGGAGATGGGCAGAAACACCATATATTTT	CAGEEMGRNTIYF
TRBD1	NA	TRBV7-9	TRBJ1-5	TGTGCCAGTACTAGGGACAGCAGCAATCAGCCCCAGCATTTT	CASTRDSSNQPQHF
NA	NA	TRBV14	TRBJ2-3	TGTGCCAGCAGCCAAGTTGGGGGGCCAGATACGCAGTATTTT	CASSQVGGPDTQYF
TRBD2	NA	TRBV4-3	TRBJ2-1	TGCGCCAGCAGCCTTTATCCCCTAGCGGGGGGTACTGAGCAGTTCTTC	CASSLYPLAGGTEQFF
TRBD1	few	TRBV3-1/TRBV3-2	TRBJ2-1	TGTGCCAGCAGCCGGGACAGCTCCTACAATGAGCAGTTCTTC	CASSRDSSYNEQFF
NA	NA	TRBV24-1	TRBJ2-3	TGTGCCACCGCCGCAGGCCGGTACACAGATACGCAGTATTTT	CATAAGRYTDTQYF
NA	NA	TRBV6-1	TRBJ2-7	TGTGCCAGCAGTGAAGTTTGGACCGGGGAACGCGAGCAGTACTTC	CASSEVWTGEREQYF
NA	NA	TRBV7-3	TRBJ2-2	TGTGCCAGCAGCTTAGTCGGGGTACTTGGGACCGGGGAGCTGTTTTTT	CASSLVGVLGTGELFF
TRBD1	NA	TRBV6-5	TRBJ1-2	TGTGCCAGCAGTAAGACAGGGGTTTTAGGTGGCTACACCTTC	CASSKTGVLGGYTF
NA	NA	TRBV11-3	TRBJ2-1	TGTGCCAGCAGTCTTAACACAGGGAGCTACAATGAGCAGTTCTTC	CASSLNTGSYNEQFF